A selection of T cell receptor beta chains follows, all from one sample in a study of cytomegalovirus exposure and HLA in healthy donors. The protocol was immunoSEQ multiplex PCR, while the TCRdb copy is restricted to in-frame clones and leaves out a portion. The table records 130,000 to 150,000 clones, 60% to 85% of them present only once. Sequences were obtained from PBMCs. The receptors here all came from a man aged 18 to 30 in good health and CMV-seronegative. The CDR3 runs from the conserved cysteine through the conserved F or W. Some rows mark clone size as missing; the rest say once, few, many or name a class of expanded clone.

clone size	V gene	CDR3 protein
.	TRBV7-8	CASSLGQGSTDTQYF
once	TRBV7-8	CASSLVGGGWTEAFF
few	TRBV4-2	CASSQDLGQGADEQYF
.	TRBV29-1	CSVTDRAPGNTIYF
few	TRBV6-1	CASSSTDEQYF
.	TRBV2	CASSQVLIRTYEQYF
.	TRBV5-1	CASSLGAYEQYF
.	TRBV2	CASSYRLRQGANSPYGEQFF
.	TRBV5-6	CASSTSEATDNEKLFF
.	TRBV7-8	CASTSNFNQPQHF
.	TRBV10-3	CAITPGQGPHNEQFF
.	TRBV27	CASLPGWGDTEAFF
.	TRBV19	CASSPPTSYNEQFF
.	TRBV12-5	CASGWDRAYEQYF
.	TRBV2	CASTRGQLGANYGYTF
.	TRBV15	CATSVGGQANYEQYF
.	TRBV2	CASSGLPADTQYF
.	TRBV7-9	CATLTAAGGYTF